This T cell receptor (beta chain) emerged from a study of T cells in Graves' hyperthyroidism and ophthalmopathy. Whole-study context: Specimen type is peripheral blood, collected at initial diagnosis prior to any treatment.

This clonotype has ten or more counts. Germline V gene sequence: CDR1 MDHEN, CDR2 SYDVKM. Trimming removed 5 bases from V and 0 bases from J; junction bases left unmatched: 5. The CDR3 loop spans 15 amino acids. The TCR beta CDR3 regions underwent amplification using RNA transcripts as the source. Using the HTBI primer set, a first-round RT-PCR was run on the TCR CDR3. A single record per CDR3 protein comes from TCRdb applying MiXCR to the multiplex PCR reads. The sample has 700,000 or so distinct CDR3 sequences; 16% are singletons. The chain employs TRBV28 and TRBJ2-3; 7 nucleotides line up with TRBD1. Sequenced sample: blood. This TCR derives from a young man with Graves' hyperthyroidism. CDR3 loop: CASSTTGSSTDTQYF. As DNA, the CDR3 is TGTGCCAGCAGTACGACAGGGTCTAGCACAGATACGCAGTATTTT.